The following is a T cell receptor (beta chain) sequence with its context. Its matching antigen is unknown. The sample is drawn from a study of T cell repertoires in ileal Crohn's disease. Findings and limits, study-wide: Compared with CD4 T cells, sorted CD8 cells carried more expanded clones. Active smokers at surgery had more clonal expansions than non-smokers.

Germline V CDR1 and CDR2: SEHNR, FQNEAQ (reference sequence). This CDR3 is 14 amino acids long. With 6 bases removed from V and 3 bases from J, the gap between germline ends came to 15 bases. Using immunoSEQ multiplex PCR, the repertoire was profiled, and TCRdb retains in-frame clones only, with some absent. The sample comprises some 13,000 clones, roughly three quarters of which are singletons, and around 18% rests with the top ten. Source material: ileal tissue. V is TRBV7-9 and J is TRBJ2-7; D is possibly TRBD1 (7 bases). The sequence was collected from an adult with Crohn's disease. The CDR3 sequence: CASSPQGGNYEQYF. The CDR3 DNA reads TGTGCCAGCAGTCCTCAGGGGGGAAACTACGAGCAGTACTTC.